These T cell receptor beta chains were read from a single sample in a study of T cell repertoires in cytomegalovirus infection. One entry per CDR3 protein, called by TCRdb with MiXCR from the reads. The sample contains 300,000 to 400,000 distinct CDR3 sequences, almost 30% of which appear only once. The antigens of these receptors remain unknown. The source material was cultured PBMCs, sampled from culture after CMV antigen stimulation. These receptors were taken from a human donor in good health (CMV status not recorded). Some clones in this sample may be carry-over from other donors' samples. Both conserved end residues are part of each CDR3. A D gene is named only where the DNA matches it firmly. A row's size may be missing; if present it is once, few, many or a size class.

d_gene	len	j_gene	v_gene	abundance	CDR3nt	CDR3aa
TRBD1	15	TRBJ1-2	TRBV18	.	TGTGCCAGCTCACTTCCTGGACAGGGTTCGGCTGGCTACACCTTC	CASSLPGQGSAGYTF
TRBD1	16	TRBJ2-3	TRBV20-1	.	TGCAGTGCTAGATACTCGACAGGGGGCTTAACAGATACGCAGTATTTT	CSARYSTGGLTDTQYF
TRBD1	16	TRBJ1-6	TRBV28	.	TGTGCCAGCAGTTCCCCTGGACAGGTCGATAATTCACCCCTCCACTTT	CASSSPGQVDNSPLHF
.	15	TRBJ2-7	TRBV27	.	TGTGCCAGCAGTTCACTATTAGCGGACTTCTACGAGCAGTACTTC	CASSSLLADFYEQYF
TRBD1	11	TRBJ2-7	TRBV20-1	.	TGCAGTGTGGGACAGACCTACGAGCAGTACTTC	CSVGQTYEQYF
.	18	TRBJ1-5	TRBV10-3	.	TGTGCCATCAGCGAACCGGGACGGAACCTTTATAGCAATCAGCCCCAGCATTTT	CAISEPGRNLYSNQPQHF
.	13	TRBJ1-4	TRBV5-1	.	TGCGCCAGCAGCTTGCAGGATAATGAAAAACTGTTTTTT	CASSLQDNEKLFF
.	15	TRBJ1-5	TRBV6-1	few	TGTGCCAGCAGTGAATCTCAGGGCGCGGAACAGCCCCAGCATTTT	CASSESQGAEQPQHF
.	15	TRBJ2-2	TRBV6-1	few	TGTGCCAGCAGTGAAGCGCTCGGACGCGCCGGGGAGCTGTTTTTT	CASSEALGRAGELFF
TRBD2	14	TRBJ2-1	TRBV20-1	few	TGCAGTGCTGTACTAGCGGGGCAAGTCCATGAGCAGTTCTTC	CSAVLAGQVHEQFF
.	11	TRBJ2-7	TRBV7-2	.	TGTGCCAGCAGCCGCGTATACGAGCAGTACTTC	CASSRVYEQYF
.	15	TRBJ2-5	TRBV7-9	few	TGTGCCAGCAGCCAGCTTGCCGGGCCACAAGAGACCCAGTACTTC	CASSQLAGPQETQYF
TRBD1	11	TRBJ2-7	TRBV6-5	.	TGTGCCAGCAGAACAGGGGGCGAGCAGTACTTC	CASRTGGEQYF
TRBD1	17	TRBJ1-2	TRBV7-9	many	TGTGCCAGCAGCCCAGGACAGGGGCAAACGGGTTCGCATGGCTACACCTTC	CASSPGQGQTGSHGYTF
.	13	TRBJ1-2	TRBV18	many	TGTGCCAGCTCACCAGAGGAAGGGAATGGCTACACCTTC	CASSPEEGNGYTF
TRBD2	16	TRBJ2-3	TRBV7-6	many	TGTGCCAGCAGCACCGCTAGCGGGCGACGCACAGATACGCAGTATTTT	CASSTASGRRTDTQYF
.	15	TRBJ1-2	TRBV7-8	many	TGTGCCAGCAGCTCCGCCGGGGGTTCATCGGATGGCTACACCTTC	CASSSAGGSSDGYTF
.	15	TRBJ2-3	TRBV15	.	TGTGCCACCAGCAGAGATCCCAGGGCAGCAGATACGCAGTATTTT	CATSRDPRAADTQYF
.	15	TRBJ1-6	TRBV11-2	.	TGTGCCAGCAGCTTAGATGGCACAGGGCAATCACCCCTCCACTTT	CASSLDGTGQSPLHF
.	11	TRBJ1-2	TRBV7-4	.	TGTGCCAGCAGCTTAGATCGTGGCTACACCTTC	CASSLDRGYTF
.	13	TRBJ1-1	TRBV5-4	few	TGTGCCAGCAGCCGTTGGGGGGGTGGTGAAGCTTTCTTT	CASSRWGGGEAFF
.	12	TRBJ2-3	TRBV29-1	.	TGCAGCGCACTGTGGAGCGCCGATACGCAGTATTTT	CSALWSADTQYF
.	14	TRBJ2-3	TRBV12-3/TRBV12-4	few	TGTGCCAGCAGTTTAGCGCTGGGTGGAAATACGCAGTATTTT	CASSLALGGNTQYF
.	12	TRBJ2-3	TRBV27	.	TGTGCCAGCAGTTCAGACCGCAGTTCGCAGTATTTT	CASSSDRSSQYF
TRBD2	18	TRBJ2-1	TRBV10-3	.	TGTGCCATCAGTGAGCCCCTTGGCGGGAGGGCCTCTCGCAATGAGCAGTTCTTC	CAISEPLGGRASRNEQFF
TRBD2	15	TRBJ2-1	TRBV12-3/TRBV12-4	.	TGTGCCAGCAGCCCGACTAGCGGGAGGCTCGGTGAGCAGTTCTTC	CASSPTSGRLGEQFF
TRBD2	16	TRBJ2-2	TRBV11-3	.	TGTGCCAGCAGCTTTACCGGGACTAGCATTCCCGGGGAGCTGTTTTTT	CASSFTGTSIPGELFF
.	17	TRBJ1-1	TRBV12-3/TRBV12-4	many	TGTGCCAGCAGTTTTCTTTCGGTCCGAAAAATGAACACTGAAGCTTTCTTT	CASSFLSVRKMNTEAFF
TRBD2	20	TRBJ2-1	TRBV5-4	.	TGTGCCAGCAGCTTGACCCCCGATTGGGGGGCGGGGGGGCCTTACAATGAGCAGTTCTTC	CASSLTPDWGAGGPYNEQFF
TRBD2	15	TRBJ2-5	TRBV7-4	.	TGTGCCAGCAGTACCCGAGCGGGAGGGGAAGAGACCCAGTACTTC	CASSTRAGGEETQYF
TRBD2	16	TRBJ2-1	TRBV15	.	TGTGCCACCAGCAGAGAGGGCGGGGGGCCTCTGGGTGAGCAGTTCTTC	CATSREGGGPLGEQFF
TRBD2	12	TRBJ2-1	TRBV20-1	.	TGCAGTGCTAGTGAGGGAGGGGTTGAGCAGTTCTTC	CSASEGGVEQFF
TRBD2	16	TRBJ2-7	TRBV7-6	.	TGTGCCAGCAGCTTAGAGGTCGAGCGGGGGGGCGAGGAGCAGTACTTC	CASSLEVERGGEEQYF
.	13	TRBJ2-1	TRBV2	few	TGTGCCAGCAGTGTCGGTGTGCTCAATGAGCAGTTCTTC	CASSVGVLNEQFF
.	16	TRBJ1-4	TRBV7-2	few	TGTGCCAGCAGCTTAGTAGGGGGGGGAAGTAATGAAAAACTGTTTTTT	CASSLVGGGSNEKLFF
.	14	TRBJ2-7	TRBV25-1	.	TGTGCCAGCAGTGAAGCAGGGGCGGGCTACGAGCAGTACTTC	CASSEAGAGYEQYF
.	16	TRBJ2-7	TRBV27	.	TGTGCCAGCAGTTTATTCGGGGGCAGAGGGTTTTACGAGCAGTACTTC	CASSLFGGRGFYEQYF
.	12	TRBJ2-5	TRBV7-2	many	TGTGCCAGCAGCACGAGTTGGGAGACCCAGTACTTC	CASSTSWETQYF
.	17	TRBJ1-1	TRBV14	few	TGTGCCAGCAGCCACGGGGGTCGAGGGCGTAAAGACACTGAAGCTTTCTTT	CASSHGGRGRKDTEAFF
.	15	TRBJ1-4	TRBV10-3	few	TGTGCCATCAGTGAGCCAGGGAAGGGTTTTGAAAAACTGTTTTTT	CAISEPGKGFEKLFF
TRBD1	14	TRBJ1-2	TRBV7-3	few	TGTGCCAGCAGCTTAGAGGGGGCGCATGGTGGCTACACCTTC	CASSLEGAHGGYTF
.	13	TRBJ1-1	TRBV13	few	TGTGCCAGCCAATACAGGACGAACACTGAAGCTTTCTTT	CASQYRTNTEAFF
.	15	TRBJ1-1	TRBV5-1	.	TGCGCCAGCAGCTGGGCCCAGGGGAGGAACACTGAAGCTTTCTTT	CASSWAQGRNTEAFF
.	16	TRBJ2-6	TRBV5-3	.	TGTGCCAGCAGCCTCCAAGGGGGCTCTGGGGCCAACGTCCTGACTTTC	CASSLQGGSGANVLTF
.	15	TRBJ2-7	TRBV5-1	.	TGCGCCAGCAGCCTAAATCCGGGGCAAGCCTACGAGCAGTACTTC	CASSLNPGQAYEQYF
TRBD2	16	TRBJ2-3	TRBV10-3	.	TGTGCCATCACAAGGACTAGCGGGGGGGACCCAGATACGCAGTATTTT	CAITRTSGGDPDTQYF
.	13	TRBJ2-3	TRBV6-1	few	TGTGCCAGCACCTCAGCTAACACAGATACGCAGTATTTT	CASTSANTDTQYF
.	13	TRBJ2-2	TRBV7-2	.	TGTGCCAGCAGCTTGGTATCCACCGGGGAGCTGTTTTTT	CASSLVSTGELFF
TRBD2	15	TRBJ2-1	TRBV7-2	.	TGTGCCAGCAGCTTTACGGGACTACCCTACAATGAGCAGTTCTTC	CASSFTGLPYNEQFF
TRBD1	15	TRBJ1-1	TRBV3-1	.	TGTGCCAGCAGCCCGCTCCGGGACAGGGGACCTGGAGCTTTCTTT	CASSPLRDRGPGAFF
TRBD1	15	TRBJ2-5	TRBV14	.	TGTGCCAGCAGCCAGACGGGACAGGGATCAGAGACCCAGTACTTC	CASSQTGQGSETQYF
.	15	TRBJ1-1	TRBV4-1	many	TGCGCCAGCAGCCAAGATCACGGGGGGGATACTGAAGCTTTCTTT	CASSQDHGGDTEAFF